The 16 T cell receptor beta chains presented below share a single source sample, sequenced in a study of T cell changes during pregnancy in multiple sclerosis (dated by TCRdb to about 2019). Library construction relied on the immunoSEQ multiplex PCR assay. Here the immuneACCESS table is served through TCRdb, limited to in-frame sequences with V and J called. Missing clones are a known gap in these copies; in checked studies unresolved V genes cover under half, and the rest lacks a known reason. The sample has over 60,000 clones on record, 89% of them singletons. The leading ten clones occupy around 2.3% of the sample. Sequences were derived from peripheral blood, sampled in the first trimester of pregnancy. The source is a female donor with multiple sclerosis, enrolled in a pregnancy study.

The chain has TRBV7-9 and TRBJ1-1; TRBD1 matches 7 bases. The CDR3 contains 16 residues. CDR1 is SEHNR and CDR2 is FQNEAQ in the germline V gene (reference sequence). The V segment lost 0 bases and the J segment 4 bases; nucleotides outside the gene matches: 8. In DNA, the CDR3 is TGTGCCAGCAGCTTAGCCCGACAGGGAAGGACCACTGAAGCTTTCTTT. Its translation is CASSLARQGRTTEAFF.

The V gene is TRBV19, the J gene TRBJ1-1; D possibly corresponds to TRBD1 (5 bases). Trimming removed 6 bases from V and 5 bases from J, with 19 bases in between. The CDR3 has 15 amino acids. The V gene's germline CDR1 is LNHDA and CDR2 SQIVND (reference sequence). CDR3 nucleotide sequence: TGTGCCAGTAGACCACTGATTGGGGGAGGAACTGAAGCTTTCTTT. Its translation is CASRPLIGGGTEAFF.

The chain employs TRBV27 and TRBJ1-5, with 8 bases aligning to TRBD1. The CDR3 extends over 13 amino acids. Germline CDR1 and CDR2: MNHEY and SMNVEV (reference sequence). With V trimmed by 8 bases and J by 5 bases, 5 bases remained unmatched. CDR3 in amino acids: CASARQGHQPQHF. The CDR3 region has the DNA TGTGCCAGCGCTCGACAGGGGCATCAGCCCCAGCATTTT.

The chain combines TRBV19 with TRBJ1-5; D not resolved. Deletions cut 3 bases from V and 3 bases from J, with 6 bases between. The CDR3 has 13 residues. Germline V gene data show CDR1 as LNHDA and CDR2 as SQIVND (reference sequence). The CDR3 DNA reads TGTGCCAGTAGTATGTATTTCAATCAGCCCCAGCATTTT. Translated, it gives CASSMYFNQPQHF.

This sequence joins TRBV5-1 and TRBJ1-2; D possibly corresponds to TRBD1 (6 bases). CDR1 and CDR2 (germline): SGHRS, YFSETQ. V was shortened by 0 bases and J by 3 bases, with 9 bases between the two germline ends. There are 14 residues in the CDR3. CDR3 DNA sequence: TGCGCCAGCAGCTTGGTAGGGGGGGACTATGGCTACACCTTC. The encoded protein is CASSLVGGDYGYTF.

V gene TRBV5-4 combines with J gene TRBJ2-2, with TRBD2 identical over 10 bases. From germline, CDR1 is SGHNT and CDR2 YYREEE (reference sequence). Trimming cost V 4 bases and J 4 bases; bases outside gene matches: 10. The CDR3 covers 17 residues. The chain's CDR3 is CASSPTASGGPTGELFF. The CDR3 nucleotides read TGTGCCAGCAGCCCCACCGCTAGCGGGGGTCCCACCGGGGAGCTGTTTTTT.

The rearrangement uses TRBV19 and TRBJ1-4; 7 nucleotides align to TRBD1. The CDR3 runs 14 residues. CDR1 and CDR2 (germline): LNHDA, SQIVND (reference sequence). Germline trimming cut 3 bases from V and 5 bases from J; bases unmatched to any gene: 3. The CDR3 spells CASSILDRNEKLFF. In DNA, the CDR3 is TGTGCCAGTAGTATCCTGGACAGGAATGAAAAACTGTTTTTT.

The CDR3 coding sequence is TGTGCCAGCACCCTGGCCGGGACACTGAATCCGTATAGCAATCAGCCCCAGCATTTT. Translation gives CASTLAGTLNPYSNQPQHF. The chain joins TRBV7-8 to TRBJ1-5, with D possibly TRBD1 on 6 matching bases. The CDR3 is 19 residues long. The V and J ends lost 7 bases and 0 bases respectively, with 25 bases between them. Germline assignment: CDR1 SGHVS and CDR2 FQNEAQ.

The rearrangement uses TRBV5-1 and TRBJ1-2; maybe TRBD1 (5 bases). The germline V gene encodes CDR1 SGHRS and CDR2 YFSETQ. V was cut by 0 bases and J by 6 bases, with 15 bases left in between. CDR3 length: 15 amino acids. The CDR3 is CASSLDQNRLDGYTF. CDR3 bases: TGCGCCAGCAGCTTGGATCAGAACAGGCTGGATGGCTACACCTTC.

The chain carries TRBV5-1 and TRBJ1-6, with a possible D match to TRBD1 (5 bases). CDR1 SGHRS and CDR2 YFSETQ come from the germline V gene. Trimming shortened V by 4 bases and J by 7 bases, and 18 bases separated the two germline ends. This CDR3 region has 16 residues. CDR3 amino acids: CASSARDSIGNSPLHF. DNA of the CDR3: TGCGCCAGCAGCGCCCGGGACTCCATCGGCAATTCACCCCTCCACTTT.

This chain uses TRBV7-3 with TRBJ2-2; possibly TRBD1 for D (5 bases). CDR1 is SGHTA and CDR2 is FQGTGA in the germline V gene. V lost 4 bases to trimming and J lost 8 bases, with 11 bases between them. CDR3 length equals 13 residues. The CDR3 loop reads CASSSDRTGELFF. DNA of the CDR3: TGTGCCAGCAGCTCTGACAGAACTGGGGAGCTGTTTTTT. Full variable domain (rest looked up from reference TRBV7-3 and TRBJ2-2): GAGVSQTPSNKVTEKGKYVELRCDPISGHTALYWYRQSLGQGPEFLIYFQGTGAADDSGLPNDRFFAVRPEGSVSTLKIQRTERGDSAVYLCASSSDRTGELFFGEGSRLTVL.

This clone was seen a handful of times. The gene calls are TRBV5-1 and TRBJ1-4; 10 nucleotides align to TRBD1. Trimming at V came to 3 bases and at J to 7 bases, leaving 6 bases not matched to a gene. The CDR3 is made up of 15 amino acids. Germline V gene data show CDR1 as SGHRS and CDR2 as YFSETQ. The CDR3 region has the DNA TGCGCCAGCAGCTATGGACAGGGGGGTACTGAAAAACTGTTTTTT. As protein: CASSYGQGGTEKLFF.

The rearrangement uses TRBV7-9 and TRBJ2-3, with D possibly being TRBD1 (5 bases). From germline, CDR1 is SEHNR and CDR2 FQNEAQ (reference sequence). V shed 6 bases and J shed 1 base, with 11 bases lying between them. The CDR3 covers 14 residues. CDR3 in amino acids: CASSTLQGTDTQYF. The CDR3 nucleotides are TGTGCCAGCAGTACACTACAGGGCACAGATACGCAGTATTTT.

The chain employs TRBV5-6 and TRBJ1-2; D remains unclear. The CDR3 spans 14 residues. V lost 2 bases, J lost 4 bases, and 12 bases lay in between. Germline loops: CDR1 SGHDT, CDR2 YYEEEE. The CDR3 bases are TGTGCCAGCAGCTTCGAACCCAGTCTCTATGGCTACACCTTC. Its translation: CASSFEPSLYGYTF.

Here the CDR3 DNA reads TGTGCCAGCAGCTTAGGCATAGCGGGAGCTGGAGATACGCAGTATTTT. It specifies CASSLGIAGAGDTQYF. This rearrangement joins TRBV7-2 to TRBJ2-3; 9 nucleotides agree with TRBD2. The germline V gene has CDR1 SGHTA and CDR2 FQGNSA. J was trimmed by 5 bases and V by 1 base; bases with no gene match: 7. The CDR3 is 16 residues long. The whole variable domain, remainder taken from reference TRBV7-2 and TRBJ2-3, is GAGVSQSPSNKVTEKGKDVELRCDPISGHTALYWYRQSLGQGLEFLIYFQGNSAPDKSGLPSDRFSAERTGGSVSTLTIQRTQQEDSAVYLCASSLGIAGAGDTQYFGPGTRLTVL.

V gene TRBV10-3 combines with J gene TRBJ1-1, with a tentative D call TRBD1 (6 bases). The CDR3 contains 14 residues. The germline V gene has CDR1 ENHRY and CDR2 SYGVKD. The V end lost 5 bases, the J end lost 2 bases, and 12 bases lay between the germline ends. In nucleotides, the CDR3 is TGTGCCATCAGTACCGGGACACCCAACACTGAAGCTTTCTTT. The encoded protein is CAISTGTPNTEAFF.